This T cell receptor beta chain was observed in a study of cytomegalovirus exposure and HLA in healthy donors. Study conclusions and caveats: Analyzed later, most CMV-associated TCR beta chains appeared HLA-restricted. Analyzed later, association rates of TCRs varied across HLA loci, with DRB1 most and HLA-C fewest.

Both 60 Vbeta primers and 13 Jbeta primers went into the PCR. Produced via immunoSEQ multiplex PCR; TCRdb's table is partial and in-frame only. This sample has 30,000 to 45,000 clones, with roughly 82% found just once. This clone was seen only once. The antigen is undetermined. CDR1 and CDR2 (germline): LGHNA, YNFKEQ. The CDR3 length is 17 residues. Trimming took 0 bases from V and 4 from J; bases not matched to a gene: 11. The sequence was collected from a woman younger than 30 in good health and CMV-seronegative. Sequences were obtained from PBMCs. The rearrangement uses TRBV4-2 and TRBJ2-7; 8 nucleotides agree with TRBD1. In nucleotides, the CDR3 is TGTGCCAGCAGCCAAGAGAAAGGACAGGGCATTATGTACGAGCAGTACTTC. Amino acid sequence: CASSQEKGQGIMYEQYF.